The 26 T cell receptor beta chains given below trace back to one sample, sequenced in a study of beta chain features in type 1 diabetes. The sequenced template was cDNA made from the entire isolated RNA. This table comes from immunoSEQ multiplex PCR, and its TCRdb copy is limited to in-frame clones, with some not included. The table includes about 130,000 clones, about a tenth detected once. The sequencing sample was made of central memory CD4+ T cells from blood. The receptors shown here come from a man between 18 and 35 years old in good health.

The chain couples TRBV11-2 to TRBJ1-1; D remains ambiguous. The V gene lost 3 bases and the J gene lost 1 base, with 12 bases spanning the gap. This CDR3 is built from 15 residues. CDR1 and CDR2 from the germline V gene are SGHAT and FQNNGV. The CDR3 DNA sequence: TGTGCCAGCAGCTTGCCCGGACGGGGGAACACTGAAGCTTTCTTT. Its translation: CASSLPGRGNTEAFF.

The sample holds a few counts of this clone. This chain links TRBV4-2 with TRBJ2-7, with D unclear. There are 13 residues in the CDR3. V was pared by 0 bases and J by 4 bases, with 7 bases between. Germline V gene data show CDR1 as LGHNA and CDR2 as YNFKEQ. CDR3 amino acids: CASSQDLEYEQYF. The CDR3 coding sequence is TGTGCCAGCAGCCAAGATTTGGAGTACGAGCAGTACTTC.

This chain uses TRBV7-4 with TRBJ1-3; no clear D. Germline V CDR1 and CDR2: SGHVT, SQSDAQ. The CDR3 runs to 17 residues. The V gene lost 0 bases and the J gene lost 0 bases, with 12 bases spanning the gap. CDR3 in amino acids: CASSLALVENSGNTIYF. The CDR3 coding sequence is TGTGCCAGCAGCTTAGCGCTCGTGGAGAACTCTGGAAACACCATATATTTT.

This chain connects TRBV6-1 to TRBJ2-5, with 10 nucleotides matching TRBD1. Germline lookup yields CDR1 MNHNS and CDR2 SASEGT. The V and J ends lost 0 bases and 3 bases, in that order; junction bases with no gene match: 1. This CDR3 has 15 amino acids. DNA for the CDR3: TGTGCCAGCAGTGAAGCAGGGACAGGGGAAGAGACCCAGTACTTC. It encodes CASSEAGTGEETQYF.

This clone has at least ten counts. The chain is built from TRBV7-9 and TRBJ1-1, with D tentatively TRBD1 (5 bases). The V gene's germline CDR1 is SEHNR and CDR2 FQNEAQ (reference sequence). Trimming took off 5 bases at V and 3 bases at J, with 10 bases between the two ends. This CDR3 comprises 13 residues. CDR3 coding DNA: TGTGCCAGCAGCCCACAGGTTTACACTGAAGCTTTCTTT. It yields the protein CASSPQVYTEAFF.

This clone was counted a few times. The chain carries TRBV11-1 and TRBJ2-3, with D maybe TRBD1 (6 bases). The CDR3 is made up of 15 amino acids. Trimming removed 5 bases at V and 1 base at J, with 13 bases between. Germline V gene data show CDR1 as SGHAT and CDR2 as FQDESV (reference sequence). CDR3 loop: CASSPPGARTDTQYF. CDR3 DNA: TGTGCCAGCAGCCCGCCAGGGGCACGCACAGATACGCAGTATTTT.

Remarks on this clone: The sample has other DNA sequences that encode this CDR3 too. The genes are TRBV5-4 and TRBJ2-3, with D perhaps TRBD2 (5 bases). The ends were cut back, 2 bases at V and 1 base at J, with 14 bases in the middle. This CDR3 comprises 16 residues. Germline CDR1 reads SGHNT; CDR2 reads YYREEE (reference sequence). The CDR3 DNA reads TGTGCCAGCAGCTTACGGGCGGGCCCAGGCACAGATACGCAGTATTTT. As protein: CASSLRAGPGTDTQYF.

The chain's CDR3 is CASSLLADYEQYF. In DNA, the CDR3 is TGTGCCAGCAGCTTGCTAGCGGACTACGAGCAGTACTTC. The genes are TRBV7-9 and TRBJ2-7; the match to TRBD2 covers 7 bases. Trimming took 3 bases from V and 3 from J; bases not matched to a gene: 2. The germline CDR1 and CDR2 sequences are SEHNR and FQNEAQ (reference sequence). This CDR3 has 13 residues.

This clone has just a few counts. The chain is built from TRBV7-2 and TRBJ2-5; D is possibly TRBD2 (5 bases). The CDR3 contains 14 residues. CDR1 and CDR2 from the germline V gene are SGHTA and FQGNSA. The V end lost 1 base, the J end lost 5 bases, and 11 bases lay between the germline ends. CDR3 sequence reads: CASSLVRGTETQYF. Here the CDR3 DNA reads TGTGCCAGCAGCTTAGTTCGGGGAACGGAGACCCAGTACTTC.

The rearrangement uses TRBV11-1 and TRBJ1-2; D gene uncertain. V was trimmed by 10 bases and J by 5 bases, leaving 14 bases between them. The germline gives CDR1 SGHAT, CDR2 FQDESV (reference sequence). This CDR3 contains 12 residues. CDR3 coding DNA: TGTGCCATACGGAGGGATCTTTATGGCTACACCTTC. Its translation: CAIRRDLYGYTF.

This clone has just a few counts. This chain joins TRBV29-1 and TRBJ1-1; weak D call: TRBD1 (6 bases). The CDR3 loop spans 14 amino acids. The V gene lost 4 bases and the J gene lost 3 bases, with 15 bases spanning the gap. Germline loops: CDR1 SQVTM, CDR2 ANQGSEA. Written as DNA, the CDR3 is TGCAGCGTTGGGGGAACAGGGACGGACACTGAAGCTTTCTTT. Residues: CSVGGTGTDTEAFF.

This clone was picked up a small number of times. The V call is TRBV18, the J call TRBJ1-1; D is possibly TRBD1 (6 bases). From germline, CDR1 is KGHSH and CDR2 LQKENI. The CDR3 covers 13 residues. Trimming left V 5 bases short and J 2 bases short, with 9 bases between. The CDR3: CASSADRNTEAFF. CDR3 coding DNA: TGTGCCAGCTCAGCGGACAGAAACACTGAAGCTTTCTTT. The variable domain in full, with the rest retrieved from reference TRBV18 and TRBJ1-1, is NAGVMQNPRHLVRRRGQEARLRCSPMKGHSHVYWYRQLPEEGLKFMVYLQKENIIDESGMPKERFSAEFPKEGPSILRIQQVVRGDSAAYFCASSADRNTEAFFGQGTRLTVV.

This clone was seen many times. The chain has TRBV7-2 and TRBJ2-4, with 8 bases identical to TRBD1. The CDR3 spans 14 residues. Germline trimming cut 3 bases from V and 8 bases from J; bases unmatched to any gene: 6. Germline CDR1 SGHTA, CDR2 FQGNSA. The CDR3 DNA sequence: TGTGCCAGCAGCTTCCCGACAGGGGCACACATTCAGTACTTC. This gives the protein CASSFPTGAHIQYF. Variable domain in full (rest from reference TRBV7-2 and TRBJ2-4): GAGVSQSPSNKVTEKGKDVELRCDPISGHTALYWYRQSLGQGLEFLIYFQGNSAPDKSGLPSDRFSAERTGGSVSTLTIQRTQQEDSAVYLCASSFPTGAHIQYFGAGTRLSVL.

The CDR3 here is CASSISGTDTQYF. The CDR3 DNA is TGTGCCAGCAGCATTTCCGGGACAGATACGCAGTATTTT. The rearrangement uses TRBV11-3 and TRBJ2-3; D unclear. CDR3 length: 13 amino acids. V lost 5 bases to trimming and J lost 3 bases, with 9 bases between them. Germline V gene lookup returns CDR1 SGHNT and CDR2 YENEEA.

The V and J genes are TRBV9 and TRBJ1-6, with D unclear. This CDR3 comprises 13 residues. Trimming shortened V by 2 bases and J by 5 bases, and 5 bases separated the two germline ends. CDR1 and CDR2 (germline): SGDLS, YYNGEE. CDR3 sequence: CASSVGNNSPLHF. As DNA, the CDR3 is TGTGCCAGCAGCGTTGGCAATAATTCACCCCTCCACTTT.

This clone has more than one count but fewer than ten. This chain connects TRBV19 to TRBJ2-3, with a tentative D call TRBD2 (7 bases). V was clipped by 3 bases and J by 2 bases, with 18 bases between them. The CDR3 has 17 amino acids. From germline, CDR1 is LNHDA and CDR2 SQIVND (reference sequence). The CDR3 sequence is CASSMMGGRTPTDTQYF. The CDR3, as DNA: TGTGCCAGTAGTATGATGGGGGGGCGAACCCCCACAGATACGCAGTATTTT.

This clone was found a few times. CDR3 sequence reads: CASSFAPPLAGGGSDTQYF. The CDR3 DNA reads as TGTGCCAGCAGCTTCGCCCCCCCCTTAGCGGGGGGTGGGTCAGATACGCAGTATTTT. The chain carries TRBV7-3 and TRBJ2-3; 10 positions match TRBD2. V shed 3 bases and J 4 bases; nucleotides not matched to a gene: 16. CDR1 and CDR2 from the germline V gene are SGHTA and FQGTGA. CDR3 size: 19 residues.

This clone occurred a few times. The chain recombines TRBV21-1 with TRBJ1-5; the table gives TRBD1 as D, unverified against the DNA. TRBV21-1 is an annotated pseudogene. The CDR3 consists of 16 residues. The CDR3 spells CASSKFAGRSNQPQHF. DNA for the CDR3: TGTGCCAGCAGCAAATTTGCAGGTAGGAGCAATCAGCCCCAGCATTTT.

This clone was detected only a few times. The V and J genes are TRBV5-1 and TRBJ2-5, with 9 bases that match TRBD2. CDR1 SGHRS and CDR2 YFSETQ come from the germline V gene. CDR3 length: 16 amino acids. V lost 0 bases, J lost 2 bases, and 5 bases stayed unmatched. The CDR3 is CASSLDPSGDQETQYF. The CDR3 coding sequence is TGCGCCAGCAGCTTGGATCCTAGCGGGGATCAAGAGACCCAGTACTTC.

The V call is TRBV7-9, the J call TRBJ1-1; D is uncertain. The ends were cut back, 1 base at V and 3 bases at J, with 12 bases in the middle. Germline V gives CDR1 SEHNR, CDR2 FQNEAQ (reference sequence). This CDR3 comprises 15 residues. In DNA, the CDR3 is TGTGCCAGCAGCTTAGGCGTGGGCGCAGACACTGAAGCTTTCTTT. Translating it yields CASSLGVGADTEAFF.

The chain has TRBV7-2 and TRBJ2-5; D is perhaps TRBD2 (5 bases). Germline V gene data show CDR1 as SGHTA and CDR2 as FQGNSA. The CDR3 loop spans 14 amino acids. V was shortened by 5 bases and J by 3 bases, with 13 bases between the two germline ends. The CDR3 DNA sequence: TGTGCCAGCAGCCACCAACCCGGGGAAGAGACCCAGTACTTC. Encoded protein: CASSHQPGEETQYF.

This clone was seen a handful of times. This sequence joins TRBV28 and TRBJ1-2, with 11 bases identical to TRBD1. From germline, CDR1 is MDHEN and CDR2 SYDVKM. The V gene end was trimmed by 7 bases and the J gene end by 4 bases; junction bases not matched to a gene: 17. This CDR3 contains 18 residues. The CDR3 nucleotides are TGTGCCAGCACCCCGGGGGGACAGGGGGGGCTCGTGGGCTATGGCTACACCTTC. Translating it yields CASTPGGQGGLVGYGYTF.

The sample holds many counts of this clone. This chain uses TRBV29-1 with TRBJ2-5; 8 bases are shared with TRBD1. Germline V gene sequence: CDR1 SQVTM, CDR2 ANQGSEA. This CDR3 contains 12 residues. Trimming removed 6 bases from V and 5 bases from J; junction bases left unmatched: 5. The CDR3, as DNA: TGCAGCGTCCGGACAGGGAGGGAGACCCAGTACTTC. It encodes CSVRTGRETQYF.

This sequence joins TRBV7-2 and TRBJ1-2; D not certain. Looked up from germline, CDR1 is SGHTA and CDR2 is FQGNSA. This CDR3 has 14 residues. Trimming took 1 base from V and 8 from J, leaving 14 bases between them. CDR3 amino acids: CASSLESRPRGYTF. CDR3 nucleotides: TGTGCCAGCAGCTTAGAGTCGCGGCCTCGAGGCTACACCTTC.

This clone was found a few times. The chain recombines TRBV11-2 with TRBJ2-7, with D perhaps TRBD1 (5 bases). CDR3 size: 14 residues. Trimming removed 5 bases from V and 4 bases from J, with 15 bases in between. Germline CDR1 is SGHAT and CDR2 is FQNNGV. CDR3 sequence: CASSQRGTGYEQYF. CDR3 nucleotide sequence: TGTGCCAGCAGCCAAAGGGGTACTGGTTACGAGCAGTACTTC.

The chain couples TRBV4-1 to TRBJ2-7, with a tentative D call TRBD2 (6 bases). The CDR3 consists of 15 residues. Germline CDR1 and CDR2: MGHRA and YSYEKL. V was cut by 4 bases and J by 0 bases, with 13 bases left in between. CDR3 bases: TGCGCCAGCAGCCGAAGACTAGACCGCTCCTACGAGCAGTACTTC. Translation: CASSRRLDRSYEQYF.